The next 27 T cell receptor beta chains were all read from a single sample in a study of OX40 agonist ivuxolimab in advanced cancers. Using immunoSEQ multiplex PCR, the repertoire was profiled, and TCRdb retains in-frame clones only, with some absent. The repertoire includes tens of thousands of clones, roughly 88% of them detected once, and 0.33% sits in the top ten. Here the sequenced sample was CD4+ or CD8+ T cells sorted from blood, taken in a trial of the OX40 agonist ivuxolimab. The receptors originated from an adult with an advanced solid tumor such as melanoma, head and neck, liver or kidney cancer.

Only a few counts were recorded for this clone. The CDR3 here is CASRPTGRDQPQHF. In DNA form, the CDR3 reads TGTGCCAGCAGGCCCACAGGGCGGGATCAGCCCCAGCATTTT. This chain joins TRBV6-5 and TRBJ1-5, with TRBD1 as a possible D gene (6 bases). Trimming left V 6 bases short and J 5 bases short, with 14 bases between. This CDR3 contains 14 residues. Germline assignment: CDR1 MNHEY and CDR2 SVGAGI.

This chain connects TRBV6-6 to TRBJ1-5; tentative D call: TRBD1 (6 bases). The V end lost 6 bases, the J end lost 6 bases, and 21 bases lay between the germline ends. This CDR3 contains 16 residues. The V gene's germline CDR1 is MNHNY and CDR2 SVGAGI (reference sequence). CDR3 amino acids: CASSRNPTGAGQPQHF. CDR3 sequence (DNA): TGTGCCAGCAGCAGAAACCCGACGGGGGCGGGTCAGCCCCAGCATTTT.

The rearrangement links TRBV29-1 to TRBJ2-5; 7 bases map to TRBD2. Germline values: CDR1 SQVTM, CDR2 ANQGSEA. V dropped 4 bases and J dropped 5; count of bases not matched to a gene: 4. The CDR3 runs to 12 residues. The CDR3 loop reads CSVGPGGETQYF. The CDR3 DNA reads as TGCAGCGTTGGGCCCGGGGGGGAGACCCAGTACTTC.

The chain has TRBV9 and TRBJ2-6, with 7 bases identical to TRBD1. J was trimmed by 0 bases and V by 3 bases; bases with no gene match: 6. The germline CDR1 and CDR2 sequences are SGDLS and YYNGEE. This CDR3 contains 17 residues. This CDR3 reads CASSGQGSYSGANVLTF. CDR3 coding DNA: TGTGCCAGCAGCGGACAGGGCTCTTACTCTGGGGCCAACGTCCTGACTTTC.

J is TRBJ2-2 and V is TRBV9, with 9 bases lining up with TRBD2. CDR3 length: 19 residues. Trimming removed 0 bases from V and 0 bases from J; junction bases left unmatched: 9. CDR1 is SGDLS and CDR2 is YYNGEE in the germline V gene. CDR3 in DNA: TGTGCCAGCAGCGTAGCCCATAACTCTAGCGGGGCGAACACCGGGGAGCTGTTTTTT. Amino acid sequence: CASSVAHNSSGANTGELFF.

This chain connects TRBV7-9 to TRBJ2-3; D unclear. The V end was cut by 1 base, the J end by 6 bases, with 11 bases between. The CDR3 sequence is 14 residues long. CDR1 and CDR2 (germline): SEHNR, FQNEAQ (reference sequence). The chain's CDR3 is CASSLVDDRDTQYF. CDR3 nucleotides: TGTGCCAGCAGCTTAGTAGATGACCGCGATACGCAGTATTTT. The full variable domain, its missing parts supplied by reference TRBV7-9 and TRBJ2-3, is DTGVSQNPRHKITKRGQNVTFRCDPISEHNRLYWYRQTLGQGPEFLTYFQNEAQLEKSRLLSDRFSAERPKGSFSTLEIQRTEQGDSAMYLCASSLVDDRDTQYFGPGTRLTVL.

The rearrangement joins TRBV19 to TRBJ2-5; 8 nucleotides agree with TRBD2. Unmatched junction bases numbered 13, after V lost 5 bases and J lost 5 bases. CDR1 and CDR2 (germline): LNHDA, SQIVND (reference sequence). This CDR3 is 16 amino acids long. This chain's CDR3 is CASSVSGTRYGETQYF. The CDR3, as DNA: TGTGCCAGTAGTGTCTCCGGGACTAGGTATGGGGAGACCCAGTACTTC.

The sample holds one count of this clone. This sequence joins TRBV11-2 and TRBJ2-6, with 8 bases aligning to TRBD2. Trimming took 5 bases from V and 0 from J; bases not matched to a gene: 6. This CDR3 has 17 amino acids. CDR1 is SGHAT, CDR2 FQNNGV, per germline. The CDR3 spells CASSPGGGISGANVLTF. The CDR3 DNA reads as TGTGCCAGCAGCCCAGGCGGGGGGATCTCTGGGGCCAACGTCCTGACTTTC.

The chain is built from TRBV10-3 and TRBJ2-7, with 10 bases lining up with TRBD1. Trimming removed 4 bases from V and 6 bases from J; junction bases left unmatched: 9. CDR3 length equals 15 residues. Germline V gene sequence: CDR1 ENHRY, CDR2 SYGVKD. The CDR3 bases are TGTGCCATCAGTGGTGGGGGACAGGGGATCCGCGAGCAGTACTTC. It is translated as CAISGGGQGIREQYF.

CDR3 protein: CASSLEGLLEQYF. The CDR3 bases are TGTGCCAGCAGCTTAGAGGGACTACTCGAGCAGTACTTC. The V call is TRBV11-1, the J call TRBJ2-7; 7 nucleotides line up with TRBD2. Trimming at V came to 1 base and at J to 6 bases, leaving 3 bases not matched to a gene. Germline CDR1 SGHAT, CDR2 FQDESV (reference sequence). CDR3 length: 13 residues.

V gene TRBV4-3 combines with J gene TRBJ2-5; the match to TRBD1 covers 9 bases. This CDR3 comprises 14 residues. Trimming at V came to 0 bases and at J to 8 bases, leaving 4 bases not matched to a gene. Germline loops: CDR1 LGHNA, CDR2 YSLEER. CDR3 loop: CASSQDKGQGTQYF. CDR3 in DNA: TGCGCCAGCAGCCAAGATAAGGGACAGGGTACCCAGTACTTC.

The J gene is TRBJ2-1, the V gene TRBV15; 10 bases are a match to TRBD2. Germline V CDR1 and CDR2: LNHNV, YYDKDF (reference sequence). There are 17 residues in the CDR3. Trimming removed 2 bases from V and 6 bases from J; junction bases left unmatched: 10. The CDR3 region has the DNA TGTGCCACCAGCAGACCCCAAGGAAGACTAGCGGGCAATGAGCAGTTCTTC. The encoded protein is CATSRPQGRLAGNEQFF.

The chain is built from TRBV20-1 and TRBJ2-1, with D possibly matching TRBD1 (5 bases). Trimming took 6 bases from V and 10 from J, leaving 13 bases between them. The germline gives CDR1 DFQATT, CDR2 SNEGSKA (reference sequence). The CDR3 spans 11 residues. The CDR3 is CSARVYAEQFF. The CDR3 DNA reads TGCAGTGCCAGGGTTTATGCGGAGCAGTTCTTC.

This chain connects TRBV19 to TRBJ2-7; D tentatively reads TRBD1 or TRBD2 (5 bases each). Germline-derived CDR1 and CDR2 are LNHDA and SQIVND (reference sequence). This CDR3 spans 16 amino acids. Trimming removed 8 bases from V and 0 bases from J, with 20 bases in between. CDR3 nucleotides: TGTGCCAGTCGACGCACGGGGCGGGTAAGCTCCTACGAGCAGTACTTC. It encodes CASRRTGRVSSYEQYF.

The chain combines TRBV7-9 with TRBJ2-7; D assignment may be TRBD1 or TRBD2 (5 bases each). Trimming took off 5 bases at V and 1 base at J, with 21 bases between the two ends. This CDR3 has 17 amino acids. CDR1 is SEHNR, CDR2 FQNEAQ, per germline (reference sequence). CDR3 nucleotides: TGTGCCAGCAGCCCTCTCGGTGGGGGAGTAGGTTCCTACGAGCAGTACTTC. Its translation is CASSPLGGGVGSYEQYF. Looking up the rest from reference TRBV7-9 and TRBJ2-7 gives the full variable domain: DTGVSQNPRHKITKRGQNVTFRCDPISEHNRLYWYRQTLGQGPEFLTYFQNEAQLEKSRLLSDRFSAERPKGSFSTLEIQRTEQGDSAMYLCASSPLGGGVGSYEQYFGPGTRLTVT.

In this sample, this clone turned up a few times. The CDR3 region has the DNA TGTGCCAGCAGCTTAAAGTTGGGGGTCTCCTACGAGCAGTACTTC. Amino acids: CASSLKLGVSYEQYF. The chain links TRBV11-1 to TRBJ2-7, with D perhaps TRBD1 or TRBD2 (5 bases each). The V gene's germline CDR1 is SGHAT and CDR2 FQDESV (reference sequence). V lost 2 bases and J lost 0, with 11 bases in between. This CDR3 is built from 15 residues.

J is TRBJ2-5 and V is TRBV7-9; perhaps TRBD1 as D (7 bases). Germline CDR1 is SEHNR and CDR2 is FQNEAQ (reference sequence). V lost 5 bases and J lost 2, with 12 bases in between. The CDR3 spans 14 residues. The CDR3 loop is CASSRQGGQETQYF. CDR3 nucleotide sequence: TGTGCCAGCAGCCGACAGGGAGGACAAGAGACCCAGTACTTC.

The rearrangement joins TRBV7-9 to TRBJ2-5, with TRBD2 identical over 12 bases. The CDR3 length is 15 residues. Trimming at V came to 5 bases and at J to 5 bases, leaving 6 bases not matched to a gene. Germline assignment: CDR1 SEHNR and CDR2 FQNEAQ (reference sequence). CDR3 loop: CASSRTSGEWETQYF. CDR3 sequence (DNA): TGTGCCAGCAGCCGGACTAGCGGGGAGTGGGAGACCCAGTACTTC.

V gene TRBV6-1 combines with J gene TRBJ1-2; D is unresolved. CDR1 MNHNS and CDR2 SASEGT come from the germline V gene. The CDR3 consists of 14 residues. Trimming stripped 6 bases from V and 4 bases from J, with 15 bases between. CDR3 coding DNA: TGTGCCAGCAGGGCAGACGTGGGGATCTATGGCTACACCTTC. This codes for CASRADVGIYGYTF.

This clone was recorded once. The chain links TRBV5-5 to TRBJ1-4; tentatively, D is TRBD1 (5 bases). The germline gives CDR1 SGHKS, CDR2 YYEKEE (reference sequence). The CDR3 has 16 residues. The germline V and J ends were trimmed by 0 bases and 4 bases, with 13 bases remaining between them. The CDR3 region has the DNA TGTGCCAGCAGCTTGGCAGGGACGGGAATTAATGAAAAACTGTTTTTT. Its translation: CASSLAGTGINEKLFF.

V gene TRBV7-8 combines with J gene TRBJ2-3; D remains ambiguous. Trimming stripped 5 bases from V and 1 base from J, with 4 bases between. CDR3 length: 12 residues. Germline CDR1 and CDR2: SGHVS and FQNEAQ. CDR3 nucleotide sequence: TGTGCCAGCAGCGTTCGCACAGATACGCAGTATTTT. It is translated as CASSVRTDTQYF.

This sequence joins TRBV19 and TRBJ2-2, with 7 positions matching TRBD1. Trimming removed 6 bases from V and 4 bases from J; junction bases left unmatched: 8. This CDR3 has 15 amino acids. Germline CDR1 LNHDA, CDR2 SQIVND (reference sequence). This CDR3 is CASSSPDRITGELFF. The DNA of the CDR3 is TGTGCCAGTAGCTCGCCGGACAGGATCACCGGGGAGCTGTTTTTT.

The chain carries TRBV4-2 and TRBJ2-3; D perhaps matches TRBD1 (6 bases). This CDR3 comprises 17 residues. Looked up from germline, CDR1 is LGHNA and CDR2 is YNFKEQ. Trimming shortened V by 4 bases and J by 4 bases, and 21 bases separated the two germline ends. The CDR3 DNA reads as TGTGCCAGCAGCCCCAAAGGACAGTCACTCTACCCAGATACGCAGTATTTT. Translating gives CASSPKGQSLYPDTQYF.

CDR3 in amino acids: CASSLFNEKLFF. The CDR3, as DNA: TGTGCCAGCAGTTTGTTCAATGAAAAACTGTTTTTT. The rearrangement joins TRBV28 to TRBJ1-4; D gene uncertain. This CDR3 spans 12 amino acids. The V end was cut by 3 bases, the J end by 5 bases, with 4 bases between. Germline CDR1 and CDR2: MDHEN and SYDVKM.

The chain combines TRBV6-1 with TRBJ2-7, with TRBD1 matching over 7 bases. With V trimmed by 3 bases and J by 5 bases, 7 bases remained unmatched. The CDR3 runs 14 residues. Germline V gene lookup returns CDR1 MNHNS and CDR2 SASEGT. Here the CDR3 DNA reads TGTGCCAGCAGTGACCCGACAGGGATCCACGAGCAGTACTTC. It yields the protein CASSDPTGIHEQYF.

This chain connects TRBV4-3 to TRBJ2-1, with a tentative D call TRBD2 (5 bases). V lost 3 bases to trimming and J lost 2 bases, with 17 bases between them. Germline values: CDR1 LGHNA, CDR2 YSLEER. The CDR3 loop spans 17 amino acids. In DNA, the CDR3 is TGCGCCAGCAGCCAGAGCCTGGGCGGGCGGGCCTACAATGAGCAGTTCTTC. It encodes CASSQSLGGRAYNEQFF.

The chain has TRBV7-2 and TRBJ1-5, with D unresolved. V shed 5 bases and J shed 2 bases, with 7 bases lying between them. Germline V gene sequence: CDR1 SGHTA, CDR2 FQGNSA. CDR3 length: 13 residues. The CDR3 protein is CASSDRGNQPQHF. DNA of the CDR3: TGTGCCAGCAGCGATAGGGGCAATCAGCCCCAGCATTTT. Combining the CDR3 with reference TRBV7-2 and TRBJ1-5 gives the whole variable domain GAGVSQSPSNKVTEKGKDVELRCDPISGHTALYWYRQSLGQGLEFLIYFQGNSAPDKSGLPSDRFSAERTGGSVSTLTIQRTQQEDSAVYLCASSDRGNQPQHFGDGTRLSIL.